One sample yielded the 9 T cell receptor beta chains listed below, sequenced in a study of blood T cell repertoires in COVID-19. TCRdb's copy holds only in-frame clones and misses some; the assay was immunoSEQ multiplex PCR. This repertoire shows around 200,000 clones, about 80% found once; its top ten account for approximately 7.1%. The sequencing sample was made of peripheral blood. These receptor sequences come from a human donor in a cohort sampled during active COVID-19.

The chain joins TRBV4-2 to TRBJ2-7, with 8 nucleotides matching TRBD1. Germline V CDR1 and CDR2: LGHNA, YNFKEQ. The CDR3 runs to 14 residues. Unmatched junction bases numbered 7, after V lost 2 bases and J lost 7 bases. This chain's CDR3 is CASSQRQGPGEQYF. The CDR3 nucleotides read TGTGCCAGCAGCCAACGACAGGGGCCGGGGGAGCAGTACTTC.

The chain carries TRBV7-9 and TRBJ2-1, with 9 bases that match TRBD2. V lost 3 bases and J lost 7; bases outside the gene matches: 7. The CDR3 length is 15 residues. Germline CDR1 SEHNR, CDR2 FQNEAQ (reference sequence). The CDR3, as DNA: TGTGCCAGCAGCTTGGGGCGGGGGGGCCAAAATGAGCAGTTCTTC. Encoded protein: CASSLGRGGQNEQFF.

The chain has TRBV30 and TRBJ1-1; D is unclear. Trimming left V 3 bases short and J 8 bases short, with 16 bases between. The CDR3 totals 13 residues. The V gene's germline CDR1 is GTSNPN and CDR2 SVGIG (reference sequence). CDR3 in amino acids: CAWSARGQIEAFF. Here the CDR3 DNA reads TGTGCCTGGAGCGCACGGGGTCAGATCGAAGCTTTCTTT.

This clone was seen a few times. The V call is TRBV7-9, the J call TRBJ2-7; 9 bases line up with TRBD1. Trimming at V came to 5 bases and at J to 2 bases, leaving 7 bases not matched to a gene. CDR1 and CDR2 (germline): SEHNR, FQNEAQ (reference sequence). CDR3 length equals 15 residues. CDR3 protein: CASSKPGTGTYEQYF. DNA of the CDR3: TGTGCCAGCAGCAAACCCGGGACAGGGACCTACGAGCAGTACTTC. The full variable domain, with the rest looked up from reference TRBV7-9 and TRBJ2-7, is DTGVSQNPRHKITKRGQNVTFRCDPISEHNRLYWYRQTLGQGPEFLTYFQNEAQLEKSRLLSDRFSAERPKGSFSTLEIQRTEQGDSAMYLCASSKPGTGTYEQYFGPGTRLTVT.

This clone was counted between two and nine times. This chain links TRBV18 with TRBJ1-4; D remains unclear. V lost 4 bases and J 6 bases, leaving 9 bases between the germline ends. This CDR3 contains 13 residues. Germline V gene sequence: CDR1 KGHSH, CDR2 LQKENI. CDR3: CASSLEPYEKLFF. CDR3 nucleotides: TGTGCCAGCTCACTCGAGCCGTATGAAAAACTGTTTTTT.

The rearrangement joins TRBV19 to TRBJ2-6; 7 bases map to TRBD1. From germline, CDR1 is LNHDA and CDR2 SQIVND (reference sequence). V lost 1 base, J lost 4 bases, and 10 bases stayed unmatched. The CDR3 is 18 residues long. DNA of the CDR3: TGTGCCAGTAGTATAGTAGGGGGCAGGGATTCAGGGGCCAACGTCCTGACTTTC. It is translated as CASSIVGGRDSGANVLTF.

The chain recombines TRBV27 with TRBJ2-7; D perhaps matches TRBD1 (5 bases). The CDR3 has 14 residues. V was pared by 6 bases and J by 7 bases, with 19 bases between. The germline V gene encodes CDR1 MNHEY and CDR2 SMNVEV (reference sequence). The DNA of the CDR3 is TGTGCCAGCAGAGCAGTCAGGGCGGCGAGGGAGCAGTACTTC. Protein product: CASRAVRAAREQYF.

The chain carries TRBV20-1 and TRBJ1-1, with 9 bases identical to TRBD1. V trimming: 3 bases; J trimming: 3 bases; junction bases outside the gene matches: 8. In germline, CDR1 is DFQATT, CDR2 SNEGSKA (reference sequence). The CDR3 is 15 residues long. The DNA of the CDR3 is TGCAGTGCTAGTCCCTTTCGACAGGGGGACACTGAAGCTTTCTTT. This sequence encodes CSASPFRQGDTEAFF.

The chain uses TRBV27 and TRBJ2-7; 8 nucleotides agree with TRBD2. This CDR3 has 14 residues. Germline V lookup: CDR1 MNHEY, CDR2 SMNVEV (reference sequence). J was trimmed by 0 bases and V by 6 bases; bases with no gene match: 4. This CDR3 reads CASSQRGISYEQYF. As DNA, the CDR3 is TGTGCCAGCAGCCAGCGGGGGATCTCCTACGAGCAGTACTTC.